The entry that follows covers one TCR beta chain sequence. Its specificity is unknown. These data come from a study of CD8 T cells in ankylosing spondylitis. Study results and limitations: There was a TCR beta motif, made of several highly homologous variants, that appeared characteristic of ankylosing spondylitis blood. In the blood and synovial fluid of reactive arthritis, some motif variants had been previously reported. The authors found the disease-linked clones to be CD8+ and relatively rare in peripheral blood.

Library preparation for TCR beta used quantitative 5'-RACE with molecular barcodes. TCRdb redid the calling of the 5' RACE reads with MiXCR, one entry per CDR3 protein. This table holds a few hundred thousand distinct CDR3 sequences, approximately 20% found once. The germline CDR1 and CDR2 sequences are SEHNR and FQNEAQ (reference sequence). V dropped 5 bases and J dropped 6; count of bases not matched to a gene: 12. This CDR3 region has 16 residues. Sample: blood, either unsorted or a sorted T cell fraction (not recorded which). The source of this sequence is a male donor with ankylosing spondylitis. The genes are TRBV7-9 and TRBJ2-2, with TRBD2 matching 7 bases. In DNA form, the CDR3 reads TGTGCCAGCAGCCCTAGACTAGCTGAGGCCGCCGGGGAGCTGTTTTTT. Translated: CASSPRLAEAAGELFF.